The next 22 T cell receptor beta chains were all read from a single sample in a study of blood T cell repertoires in COVID-19 (dated by TCRdb to the early 2020s). Libraries came from the immunoSEQ multiplex PCR assay. Drawn from immuneACCESS, this table holds only the in-frame rearrangements with V and J called that TCRdb kept. Clones are partly lost; checked studies trace under half to an unresolved V gene and leave the rest unexplained. In all, the sample holds 200,000 to 250,000 clones, and roughly 84% of those were seen once. About 3.8% of the sample lies in the top ten. The sample was peripheral blood. These receptors were taken from a woman of 80 years or more with acute or convalescent COVID-19.

This clone has only one observation. V is TRBV5-1 and J is TRBJ2-1, with 8 bases identical to TRBD2. Germline V gives CDR1 SGHRS, CDR2 YFSETQ. Trimming removed 0 bases from V and 6 bases from J; junction bases left unmatched: 8. CDR3 size: 16 residues. The CDR3 protein is CASSLVSGGPLNEQFF. The CDR3 DNA sequence: TGCGCCAGCAGCTTGGTGTCGGGGGGGCCCCTCAATGAGCAGTTCTTC. Using reference TRBV5-1 and TRBJ2-1 for the parts outside the CDR3, the full variable domain is KAGVTQTPRYLIKTRGQQVTLSCSPISGHRSVSWYQQTPGQGLQFLFEYFSETQRNKGNFPGRFSGRQFSNSRSEMNVSTLELGDSALYLCASSLVSGGPLNEQFFGPGTRLTVL.

The CDR3 is CASSYGQKNTGELFF. The CDR3 bases are TGTGCCAGCAGTTACGGTCAGAAGAACACCGGGGAGCTGTTTTTT. The chain couples TRBV6-2 or TRBV6-3 to TRBJ2-2, with no clear D. The CDR3 runs 15 residues. V was trimmed by 2 bases and J by 1 base, leaving 8 bases between them. CDR1 is MNHEY, CDR2 SVGEGT, per germline.

The chain has TRBV7-3 and TRBJ2-3; 16 bases are shared with TRBD2. CDR3 length equals 18 residues. CDR1 and CDR2 (germline): SGHTA, FQGTGA. Trimming took 5 bases from V and 5 from J; bases not matched to a gene: 10. CDR3 protein: CASSPLGTSGGAVDTQYF. Written as DNA, the CDR3 is TGTGCCAGCAGCCCTTTGGGGACTAGCGGGGGGGCCGTAGATACGCAGTATTTT. The whole variable domain, remainder taken from reference TRBV7-3 and TRBJ2-3, is GAGVSQTPSNKVTEKGKYVELRCDPISGHTALYWYRQSLGQGPEFLIYFQGTGAADDSGLPNDRFFAVRPEGSVSTLKIQRTERGDSAVYLCASSPLGTSGGAVDTQYFGPGTRLTVL.

V and J are TRBV20-1 and TRBJ2-7; D is possibly TRBD2 (6 bases). Germline CDR1 reads DFQATT; CDR2 reads SNEGSKA (reference sequence). The CDR3 sequence is 11 residues long. V was cut by 7 bases and J by 7 bases, with 14 bases left in between. The CDR3 bases are TGCAGTGGGTTCTGGAGCGGGGAGCAGTACTTC. Translating gives CSGFWSGEQYF.

V gene TRBV2 combines with J gene TRBJ1-3, with 8 bases that match TRBD1. This CDR3 is 14 amino acids long. Trimming at V came to 6 bases and at J to 1 base, leaving 2 bases not matched to a gene. CDR1 is SNHLY, CDR2 FYNNEI, per germline. CDR3 protein: CASRTGASGNTIYF. The DNA of the CDR3 is TGTGCCAGCAGGACAGGGGCATCTGGAAACACCATATATTTT.

This chain joins TRBV6-1 and TRBJ1-2; D is possibly TRBD1 (6 bases). This CDR3 region has 14 residues. Trimming removed 0 bases from V and 1 base from J, with 6 bases in between. Germline CDR1 reads MNHNS; CDR2 reads SASEGT. The CDR3 spells CASSEARGNYGYTF. In DNA form, the CDR3 reads TGTGCCAGCAGTGAAGCCAGGGGTAACTATGGCTACACCTTC.

The chain uses TRBV5-1 and TRBJ2-6; 7 bases align to TRBD1. The germline V gene encodes CDR1 SGHRS and CDR2 YFSETQ. Trimming at V came to 3 bases and at J to 0 bases, leaving 3 bases not matched to a gene. This CDR3 spans 16 amino acids. CDR3 amino acids: CASSSGQTSGANVLTF. In DNA, the CDR3 is TGCGCCAGCAGCTCGGGACAGACCTCTGGGGCCAACGTCCTGACTTTC.

The chain uses TRBV15 and TRBJ2-7; TRBD2 aligns across 10 bases. Germline CDR1 and CDR2: LNHNV and YYDKDF (reference sequence). The CDR3 is made up of 16 amino acids. Germline trimming cut 3 bases from V and 3 bases from J; bases unmatched to any gene: 8. CDR3 loop: CATSSYSSGSYYEQYF. CDR3 DNA sequence: TGTGCCACCAGCAGTTATTCTAGCGGGAGCTACTACGAGCAGTACTTC.

The rearrangement uses TRBV4-3 and TRBJ2-1; D perhaps matches TRBD2 (5 bases). CDR1 and CDR2 (germline): LGHNA, YSLEER. The CDR3 runs to 16 residues. The V and J ends lost 0 bases and 9 bases respectively, with 18 bases between them. In DNA form, the CDR3 reads TGCGCCAGCAGCCAAGAGAGGTTGGACGCGGAGGTTGAGCAGTTCTTC. This gives the protein CASSQERLDAEVEQFF.

In this sample, this clone turned up once. The chain employs TRBV7-8 and TRBJ2-1; D is perhaps TRBD1 (5 bases). Germline V gene sequence: CDR1 SGHVS, CDR2 FQNEAQ. The V gene lost 2 bases and the J gene lost 8 bases, with 10 bases spanning the gap. The CDR3 runs 13 residues. CDR3 region: CASSLSGSDEQFF. The CDR3 DNA is TGTGCCAGCAGCTTATCAGGGTCTGATGAGCAGTTCTTC.

This rearrangement joins TRBV7-6 to TRBJ2-7; tentative D call: TRBD1 (6 bases). Per germline, CDR1 SGHVS and CDR2 FNYEAQ. The CDR3 runs to 15 residues. The V end lost 1 base, the J end lost 1 base, and 11 bases lay between the germline ends. CDR3 nucleotides: TGTGCCAGCAGCTTAGGAGCGACAGGATCCTACGAGCAGTACTTC. Protein product: CASSLGATGSYEQYF.

CDR3 amino acids: CASGGYNQPQHF. CDR3 nucleotide sequence: TGTGCCTCAGGGGGTTACAATCAGCCCCAGCATTTT. The V call is TRBV12-3 or TRBV12-4, the J call TRBJ1-5; 7 bases fit TRBD1. The CDR3 spans 12 residues. Germline trimming cut 11 bases from V and 3 bases from J; bases unmatched to any gene: 4.

The DNA of the CDR3 is TGTGCCAGCAGCTTAGAGGGGGCGCGGGACTATGGCTACACCTTC. Translation gives CASSLEGARDYGYTF. The rearrangement links TRBV7-2 to TRBJ1-2; 7 nucleotides align to TRBD1. Germline CDR1 reads SGHTA; CDR2 reads FQGNSA. V lost 1 base to trimming and J lost 3 bases; unmatched junction nucleotides: 5. The CDR3 has 15 residues.

The chain has TRBV5-6 and TRBJ1-2, with 9 bases identical to TRBD1. In germline, CDR1 is SGHDT, CDR2 YYEEEE. V lost 4 bases, J lost 8 bases, and 12 bases stayed unmatched. The CDR3 totals 15 residues. This CDR3 reads CASSRPFDGTGGYTF. The CDR3 region has the DNA TGTGCCAGCAGCCGCCCATTTGACGGGACAGGGGGCTACACCTTC.

The rearrangement joins TRBV11-2 to TRBJ1-1; 7 bases are shared with TRBD1. CDR3 length: 15 residues. Germline V gene data show CDR1 as SGHAT and CDR2 as FQNNGV. After removal of 5 bases from V and 8 bases from J, the junction contained 14 bases not matched to a gene. CDR3 amino acids: CASSLGTVNTEEAFF. CDR3 nucleotides: TGTGCCAGCAGCCTAGGGACAGTAAACACTGAGGAAGCTTTCTTT.

CDR3 nucleotide sequence: TGTGCCAGCAGCTTCGACAAGAACTATGGCTACACCTTC. Translating it yields CASSFDKNYGYTF. The genes are TRBV7-2 and TRBJ1-2; D gene uncertain. CDR3 length equals 13 residues. Trimming stripped 3 bases from V and 2 bases from J, with 7 bases between. Germline V gene sequence: CDR1 SGHTA, CDR2 FQGNSA.

The chain has TRBV10-3 and TRBJ2-1; 11 positions agree with TRBD2. Germline lookup yields CDR1 ENHRY and CDR2 SYGVKD. V lost 4 bases and J lost 6; bases outside the gene matches: 2. The CDR3 loop spans 14 amino acids. CDR3 protein: CAISVAGGTNEQFF. The CDR3 DNA is TGTGCCATCAGTGTAGCGGGGGGGACCAATGAGCAGTTCTTC.

V and J are TRBV24-1 and TRBJ1-2; weak D call: TRBD1 (6 bases). Germline lookup yields CDR1 KGHDR and CDR2 SFDVKD. The V gene lost 3 bases and the J gene lost 4 bases, with 26 bases spanning the gap. The length of the CDR3 is 19 residues. CDR3: CATSDPRRGGAGPSYGYTF. As DNA, the CDR3 is TGTGCCACCAGTGATCCCCGGAGGGGGGGCGCGGGACCTAGCTATGGCTACACCTTC.

The chain links TRBV5-4 to TRBJ1-2, with a possible D match to TRBD1 (6 bases). V was cut by 4 bases and J by 4 bases, with 11 bases left in between. The CDR3 extends over 13 amino acids. In germline, CDR1 is SGHNT, CDR2 YYREEE (reference sequence). The CDR3 loop reads CASSPDSIYGYTF. The CDR3 DNA is TGTGCCAGCAGCCCGGACAGCATCTATGGCTACACCTTC.

To note about this clone: Different DNA sequences within this sample yield the same CDR3. The chain carries TRBV5-6 and TRBJ1-1; D might be TRBD1 (6 bases). Germline loops: CDR1 SGHDT, CDR2 YYEEEE. This CDR3 is built from 15 residues. V lost 0 bases and J lost 4, with 13 bases in between. In DNA form, the CDR3 reads TGTGCCAGCAGCTTGGTTGGCAGGGGATCCACTGAAGCTTTCTTT. As protein: CASSLVGRGSTEAFF.

As for this clone: At the DNA level, this CDR3 is encoded by other sequences in the same sample as well. The chain combines TRBV7-2 with TRBJ2-7; 8 nucleotides align to TRBD1. V was pared by 5 bases and J by 1 base, with 4 bases of the junction left unmatched. The CDR3 is 14 amino acids. CDR1 and CDR2 from the germline V gene are SGHTA and FQGNSA. The CDR3 DNA reads TGTGCCAGCAGCCCTCGACAGGGGTCCTACGAGCAGTACTTC. As protein: CASSPRQGSYEQYF. Using reference TRBV7-2 and TRBJ2-7 for the parts outside the CDR3, the full variable domain is GAGVSQSPSNKVTEKGKDVELRCDPISGHTALYWYRQSLGQGLEFLIYFQGNSAPDKSGLPSDRFSAERTGGSVSTLTIQRTQQEDSAVYLCASSPRQGSYEQYFGPGTRLTVT.

This chain uses TRBV10-3 with TRBJ2-7, with a weak D call TRBD1 (5 bases). This CDR3 has 13 amino acids. CDR1 ENHRY and CDR2 SYGVKD come from the germline V gene. With 5 bases removed from V and 0 bases from J, the gap between germline ends came to 8 bases. Here the CDR3 reads CAISQGGSYEQYF. The CDR3 DNA follows: TGTGCCATCAGTCAGGGTGGCTCCTACGAGCAGTACTTC.